Shown below are 29 T cell receptor beta chains from a single sample sequenced in a study of beta chain features in type 1 diabetes. Overall study findings and caveats: A moderate, significant TCRB CDR3 shortening appeared in type 1 diabetes across four CD4+ subsets.

These TCRs' antigens remain unknown. Expressed TCRB transcripts got sequenced, as all isolated RNA was reverse transcribed. Produced via immunoSEQ multiplex PCR; TCRdb's table is partial and in-frame only. The profile shows 150,000 to 200,000 clones, roughly 60% of them singletons. Material: naive CD4+ T cells from blood. Source of these receptors: a man aged 25-45 years with type 1 diabetes.

The chain couples TRBV29-1 to TRBJ2-7, with D possibly being TRBD2 (6 bases). Germline V gene data show CDR1 as SQVTM and CDR2 as ANQGSEA. Trimming took 7 bases from V and 4 from J, leaving 11 bases between them. CDR3 length: 11 residues. CDR3 protein: CSGGDGYEQYF. The CDR3 region has the DNA TGCAGCGGCGGGGACGGTTACGAGCAGTACTTC.

This chain connects TRBV7-7 to TRBJ1-1, with 8 bases identical to TRBD1. From germline, CDR1 is SSHAT and CDR2 FNYEAQ (reference sequence). V shed 5 bases and J 4 bases; nucleotides not matched to a gene: 3. CDR3 length equals 13 residues. Written as DNA, the CDR3 is TGTGCCAGCAGCCCAGGACAGGGCACTGAAGCTTTCTTT. Its protein is CASSPGQGTEAFF.

The genes are TRBV27 and TRBJ2-7; TRBD1 is a possible D gene (5 bases). V was shortened by 5 bases and J by 0 bases, with 14 bases between the two germline ends. Germline CDR1 and CDR2: MNHEY and SMNVEV (reference sequence). CDR3 length equals 15 residues. The CDR3: CASSKGNQGSYEQYF. The CDR3 DNA is TGTGCCAGCAGTAAGGGTAATCAGGGCTCCTACGAGCAGTACTTC.

V gene TRBV4-3 combines with J gene TRBJ1-5; no clear D. Germline V gives CDR1 LGHNA, CDR2 YSLEER. There are 13 residues in the CDR3. With 4 bases removed from V and 0 bases from J, the gap between germline ends came to 4 bases. The DNA for the CDR3 is TGCGCCAGCAGCCCCGATAGCAATCAGCCCCAGCATTTT. Its protein is CASSPDSNQPQHF.

For the CDR3, the DNA is TGCAGCGTTGACTGGACAGGGGGGACAGAGACCCAGTACTTC. It encodes CSVDWTGGTETQYF. The chain has TRBV29-1 and TRBJ2-5; 10 nucleotides match TRBD1. The CDR3 consists of 14 residues. V was pared by 3 bases and J by 4 bases, with 5 bases of the junction left unmatched. Germline CDR1 is SQVTM and CDR2 is ANQGSEA.

This rearrangement joins TRBV9 to TRBJ2-3; TRBD2 matches at 8 bases. In germline, CDR1 is SGDLS, CDR2 YYNGEE. The length of the CDR3 is 15 residues. V gave up 2 bases and J gave up 1 base; unmatched junction bases: 3. DNA for the CDR3: TGTGCCAGCAGCGTGGGAGCGGGGGGCACAGATACGCAGTATTTT. Protein sequence: CASSVGAGGTDTQYF.

J is TRBJ1-1 and V is TRBV29-1; D gene ambiguous. The V and J ends lost 7 bases and 0 bases respectively, with 9 bases between them. The CDR3 totals 12 residues. Germline-derived CDR1 and CDR2 are SQVTM and ANQGSEA. In DNA form, the CDR3 reads TGCAGCGGCGGACCTTTGAACACTGAAGCTTTCTTT. It is translated as CSGGPLNTEAFF.

This clone has more than one count but fewer than ten. The V call is TRBV7-2, the J call TRBJ2-7; D is uncertain. Trimming cost V 3 bases and J 3 bases, with 6 bases left between them. Germline V gene data show CDR1 as SGHTA and CDR2 as FQGNSA. The CDR3 spans 12 residues. CDR3 sequence reads: CASSFVDYEQYF. The DNA of the CDR3 is TGTGCCAGCAGCTTCGTAGACTACGAGCAGTACTTC.

This chain connects TRBV5-1 to TRBJ2-5, with D possibly matching TRBD1 (6 bases). Germline CDR1 is SGHRS and CDR2 is YFSETQ. The length of the CDR3 is 15 residues. V lost 4 bases and J lost 3, with 16 bases in between. The CDR3 nucleotides are TGCGCCAGCAGCGGACGGACAGTAGTGGAAGAGACCCAGTACTTC. Amino acid sequence: CASSGRTVVEETQYF.

J is TRBJ1-3 and V is TRBV14; tentative D call: TRBD1 (6 bases). CDR3 length equals 13 residues. V gave up 0 bases and J gave up 11 bases, with 11 bases separating them. The germline gives CDR1 SGHDN, CDR2 FVKESK. In DNA, the CDR3 is TGTGCCAGCAGCCAAGATGCCCACAGGGCCATATATTTT. This codes for CASSQDAHRAIYF.

The genes are TRBV7-9 and TRBJ1-4; D gene uncertain. The CDR3 length is 14 residues. CDR1 SEHNR and CDR2 FQNEAQ come from the germline V gene (reference sequence). V dropped 7 bases and J dropped 5 bases, with 14 bases sitting between them. CDR3: CASTTRTENEKLFF. The DNA for the CDR3 is TGTGCCAGCACAACTCGGACGGAGAATGAAAAACTGTTTTTT.

This clone was seen once. The rearrangement links TRBV5-6 to TRBJ1-5; 9 bases are shared with TRBD1. With 3 bases clipped from V and 1 base from J, the junction kept 2 bases outside the gene matches. The CDR3 is 15 residues long. Germline CDR1 SGHDT, CDR2 YYEEEE. CDR3 loop: CASSSTGGSNQPQHF. Here the CDR3 DNA reads TGTGCCAGCAGCTCCACAGGGGGCAGCAATCAGCCCCAGCATTTT.

V gene TRBV20-1 combines with J gene TRBJ2-7, with 7 positions matching TRBD1. V shed 5 bases and J 3 bases; nucleotides not matched to a gene: 1. CDR1 and CDR2 from the germline V gene are DFQATT and SNEGSKA (reference sequence). This CDR3 contains 11 residues. As DNA, the CDR3 is TGCAGTGCTGGGGACAGCTACGAGCAGTACTTC. As protein: CSAGDSYEQYF.

The chain joins TRBV5-1 to TRBJ2-2, with D uncertain. The ends were cut back, 1 base at V and 5 bases at J, with 6 bases in the middle. The V gene's germline CDR1 is SGHRS and CDR2 YFSETQ. This CDR3 has 13 residues. This chain's CDR3 is CASSLYGTGELFF. CDR3 DNA sequence: TGCGCCAGCAGCTTGTATGGGACCGGGGAGCTGTTTTTT.

For this clone: In the same sample, other DNA sequences code for this CDR3. The chain couples TRBV10-3 to TRBJ2-3, with D unresolved. CDR3 length equals 12 residues. CDR1 is ENHRY, CDR2 SYGVKD, per germline. V was cut by 3 bases and J by 1 base, with 2 bases left in between. The CDR3 region is CAISDRTDTQYF. The CDR3 nucleotides read TGTGCCATCAGTGATCGCACAGATACGCAGTATTTT.

The genes are TRBV29-1 and TRBJ1-4; unclear D gene. Germline V gene sequence: CDR1 SQVTM, CDR2 ANQGSEA. This CDR3 spans 12 amino acids. V was pared by 1 base and J by 6 bases, with 6 bases between. The chain's CDR3 is CSVEVGDEKLFF. The CDR3 DNA is TGCAGCGTTGAAGTCGGGGATGAAAAACTGTTTTTT.

The chain has TRBV4-3 and TRBJ2-4; 8 bases agree with TRBD2. The V gene's germline CDR1 is LGHNA and CDR2 YSLEER. This CDR3 contains 18 residues. V lost 1 base and J lost 6; bases outside the gene matches: 14. Here the CDR3 reads CASSQASPTAGGLNIQYF. CDR3 coding DNA: TGCGCCAGCAGCCAAGCTTCTCCGACCGCGGGGGGTTTAAACATTCAGTACTTC.

The rearrangement uses TRBV9 and TRBJ2-1; 7 bases map to TRBD1. The germline CDR1 and CDR2 sequences are SGDLS and YYNGEE. The CDR3 consists of 14 residues. After removal of 6 bases from V and 5 bases from J, the junction contained 8 bases not matched to a gene. The CDR3: CASKRRDSDNEQFF. CDR3 bases: TGTGCCAGCAAGAGACGGGACAGTGACAATGAGCAGTTCTTC.

The chain couples TRBV7-2 to TRBJ2-3; TRBD2 matches at 12 bases. CDR1 and CDR2 (germline): SGHTA, FQGNSA. V shed 0 bases, J shed 6 bases, and the junction held 7 bases outside the gene matches. The length of the CDR3 is 17 residues. The CDR3 nucleotides read TGTGCCAGCAGCTTAGCGGTACTAGCGGGGGGATTTGATACGCAGTATTTT. Its translation: CASSLAVLAGGFDTQYF.

This CDR3 reads CASSSGLLTDTQYF. Written as DNA, the CDR3 is TGTGCCAGCAGCTCGGGACTCCTCACAGATACGCAGTATTTT. This chain uses TRBV5-6 with TRBJ2-3, with D possibly matching TRBD2 (6 bases). The CDR3 runs 14 residues. CDR1 is SGHDT, CDR2 YYEEEE, per germline. Trimming shortened V by 3 bases and J by 2 bases, and 10 bases separated the two germline ends.

The chain is built from TRBV9 and TRBJ2-3; D is undetermined. Trimming removed 4 bases at V and 2 bases at J, with 2 bases between. CDR1 is SGDLS, CDR2 YYNGEE, per germline. The CDR3 has 11 residues. CDR3 protein: CASSFTDTQYF. For the CDR3, the DNA is TGTGCCAGCAGCTTCACAGATACGCAGTATTTT.

This clone has only a few counts. The J gene is TRBJ1-2, the V gene TRBV11-2; no definite D call. CDR3 length: 14 residues. The V gene's germline CDR1 is SGHAT and CDR2 FQNNGV. The V gene lost 6 bases and the J gene lost 5 bases, with 16 bases spanning the gap. The chain's CDR3 is CASRRPGGSYGYTF. The CDR3 DNA sequence: TGTGCCAGCAGAAGACCAGGCGGGTCTTATGGCTACACCTTC.

The rearrangement uses TRBV2 and TRBJ2-7, with a weak D call TRBD2 (6 bases). V was pared by 5 bases and J by 6 bases, with 17 bases between. Germline CDR1 reads SNHLY; CDR2 reads FYNNEI. The CDR3 spans 14 residues. Here the CDR3 DNA reads TGTGCCAGCAGTCACCGGGACCAGGGAGGCGAGCAGTACTTC. Translated, it gives CASSHRDQGGEQYF.

This clone was seen only a few times. V is TRBV30 and J is TRBJ1-2; 8 positions agree with TRBD1. This CDR3 is 14 amino acids long. The V gene's germline CDR1 is GTSNPN and CDR2 SVGIG (reference sequence). Trimming cost V 4 bases and J 4 bases; bases outside gene matches: 8. The CDR3 bases are TGTGCCTGGACCACCTCAGGGGGCATCTATGGCTACACCTTC. Its protein product is CAWTTSGGIYGYTF.

This clone was counted between two and nine times. J is TRBJ1-1 and V is TRBV30; D remains unclear. The CDR3 spans 12 residues. Germline CDR1 reads GTSNPN; CDR2 reads SVGIG (reference sequence). Trimming took off 4 bases at V and 0 bases at J, with 6 bases between the two ends. The CDR3 DNA reads as TGTGCCTGGAACGGGCTGAACACTGAAGCTTTCTTT. It yields the protein CAWNGLNTEAFF.

The genes are TRBV7-8 and TRBJ2-5; possibly TRBD1 for D (5 bases). Deletions cut 5 bases from V and 4 bases from J, with 14 bases between. CDR1 SGHVS and CDR2 FQNEAQ come from the germline V gene. CDR3 length: 14 amino acids. The CDR3 DNA reads as TGTGCCAGCAGCCAGGGTGCCACAAGAGAGACCCAGTACTTC. Translating gives CASSQGATRETQYF.

Here the CDR3 DNA reads TGTGCCTGGGGCGGGGCAGACCAAGAGACCCAGTACTTC. Its translation is CAWGGADQETQYF. This chain joins TRBV30 and TRBJ2-5; D is perhaps TRBD2 (6 bases). The V and J ends lost 5 bases and 0 bases respectively, with 10 bases between them. CDR1 GTSNPN and CDR2 SVGIG come from the germline V gene (reference sequence). The CDR3 contains 13 residues.

The chain links TRBV19 to TRBJ2-7; D is unclear. Trimming took 2 bases from V and 2 from J, leaving 10 bases between them. Germline values: CDR1 LNHDA, CDR2 SQIVND (reference sequence). This CDR3 has 14 residues. The CDR3 region has the DNA TGTGCCAGTAGTATATCCGCAGGCCCCTACGAGCAGTACTTC. It is translated as CASSISAGPYEQYF.

Turning to this clone: Mismatch with germline at one junction end may stem from a read error. The chain uses TRBV18 and TRBJ1-1, with D possibly matching TRBD1 (5 bases). The CDR3 is 16 amino acids. Germline V gene sequence: CDR1 KGHSH, CDR2 LQKENI. CDR3 region: CASSPPGGGSGTEAFF. CDR3 nucleotides: TGTGCCAGCTCCCCACCTGGGGGAGGATCGGGCACTGAAGCTTTCTTT.